The present T cell receptor beta chain was sequenced within a study of T cell repertoires in cytomegalovirus infection. In TCRdb, the reads were re-called with MiXCR into one record per CDR3 protein. The table records under 800,000 distinct CDR3 sequences, 20% to 30% of them present only once. The CDR3 is 11 residues long. Germline values: CDR1 LNHDA, CDR2 SQIVND (reference sequence). On this clonotype itself: The junction shows a germline mismatch at one end, possibly a read error.

Material for sequencing was CD8+ T cells from PBMCs. The sequence was obtained from a human donor in good health (CMV status not recorded). Some clones in this sample may be carry-over from other donors' samples. The V call is TRBV19, the J call TRBJ1-1; D gene unclear. The CDR3 here is CASSRGTDAFF. The CDR3 coding sequence is TGTGCCAGTAGTAGGGGTACTGACGCTTTCTTT.